This is a list of T cell receptor beta chains from one sample in a study of control samples from healthy donors and cancer patients. TCRdb keeps only in-frame clones here, not all; method: immunoSEQ multiplex PCR. The sample holds 85,000 to 100,000 clones, over 85% seen once. The sequenced material came from blood. The receptors were sampled from a man between 18 and 35 years old in good health. The CDR3 runs from the conserved cysteine through the conserved F or W. D genes are given only for firm matches. Expanded clones are given a class, and other clones once, few, many or no size at all.

TRBV7-8	NA	NA	TRBJ1-4	CASSPRRTENEKLFF	TGTGCCAGCAGCCCCCGGCGGACAGAGAATGAAAAACTGTTTTTT
TRBV6-1	NA	NA	TRBJ1-6	CASSEREGSPLHF	TGTGCCAGCAGTGAACGGGAAGGATCACCCCTCCACTTT
TRBV2	NA	NA	TRBJ2-1	CASSDSPARNEQFF	TGTGCCAGCAGTGACTCCCCAGCGAGGAATGAGCAGTTCTTC
TRBV30	NA	NA	TRBJ1-5	CAWGTNSNQPQHF	TGTGCCTGGGGGACGAATAGCAATCAGCCCCAGCATTTT
TRBV11-2	TRBD1	NA	TRBJ2-1	CASSPGQDADNEQFF	TGTGCCAGCAGCCCCGGACAGGACGCCGACAATGAGCAGTTCTTC
TRBV5-1	TRBD2	NA	TRBJ2-7	CASSTPLAGGAYEQYF	TGCGCCAGCAGCACACCACTAGCGGGAGGGGCGTACGAGCAGTACTTC
TRBV7-9	NA	NA	TRBJ1-2	CASSSPHAYGYTF	TGTGCCAGCAGTTCCCCACATGCATATGGCTACACCTTC
TRBV4-3	TRBD1	NA	TRBJ1-2	CASSPGRQGARSGYTF	TGCGCCAGCAGCCCGGGGCGGCAGGGGGCCAGGAGTGGCTACACCTTC
TRBV6-6	TRBD1	large	TRBJ2-1	CASSTAPGTVYNEQFF	TGTGCCAGCAGTACAGCTCCCGGGACAGTATACAATGAGCAGTTCTTC
TRBV7-2	NA	NA	TRBJ2-7	CASSLTGASYEQYF	TGTGCCAGCAGCTTAACGGGGGCATCCTACGAGCAGTACTTC
TRBV19	NA	NA	TRBJ1-6	CASSIPTAGGHNSPLHF	TGTGCCAGTAGTATCCCCACAGCCGGAGGCCATAATTCACCCCTCCACTTT
TRBV5-1	NA	NA	TRBJ1-2	CASSLDGSYGYTF	TGCGCCAGCAGCTTGGACGGGAGCTATGGCTACACCTTC
TRBV7-8	TRBD1	NA	TRBJ1-1	CASSAPLQGAHTEAFF	TGTGCCAGCAGCGCTCCCCTACAGGGGGCTCACACTGAAGCTTTCTTT
TRBV19	NA	NA	TRBJ1-2	CASSMQIRGYGYTF	TGTGCCAGTAGTATGCAGATTCGGGGCTATGGCTACACCTTC
TRBV30	TRBD1	once	TRBJ1-2	CAWSQQGNYGYTF	TGTGCCTGGAGCCAACAGGGGAACTATGGCTACACCTTC
TRBV4-1	NA	once	TRBJ1-1	CASSPGTNSFSEAFF	TGCGCCAGCAGCCCCGGGACAAACTCTTTTTCTGAAGCTTTCTTT
TRBV24-1	NA	NA	TRBJ1-5	CATSSRGNLDQPQHF	TGTGCCACCAGTAGTCGGGGGAATTTGGACCAGCCCCAGCATTTT
TRBV7-9	NA	NA	TRBJ1-3	CASSLAGHSGNTIYF	TGTGCCAGCAGCTTAGCCGGCCACTCTGGAAACACCATATATTTT
TRBV3-1/TRBV3-2	NA	NA	TRBJ1-1	CASSQARIRTEAFF	TGTGCCAGCAGCCAAGCTCGAATCCGCACTGAAGCTTTCTTT
TRBV5-4	TRBD2	NA	TRBJ2-2	CASSFGLAGSGGELFF	TGTGCCAGCAGCTTTGGCCTAGCGGGGAGCGGCGGGGAGCTGTTTTTT
TRBV7-9	NA	NA	TRBJ1-5	CASSSAGAQHF	TGTGCCAGCAGCTCCGCGGGGGCCCAGCATTTT
TRBV4-1	TRBD2	NA	TRBJ2-1	CASSHGLAGYSYNEQFF	TGCGCCAGCAGCCATGGACTAGCGGGATACTCCTACAATGAGCAGTTCTTC
TRBV4-2	NA	NA	TRBJ2-1	CASSQVTSDNEQFF	TGTGCCAGCAGCCAAGTGACATCCGACAATGAGCAGTTCTTC
TRBV5-4	TRBD2	NA	TRBJ2-5	CASSLTGGIQETQYF	TGTGCCAGCAGCTTGACGGGGGGGATCCAAGAGACCCAGTACTTC
TRBV3-1/TRBV3-2	NA	NA	TRBJ2-4	CASSPEERTLLGGAKNIQYF	TGTGCCAGCAGCCCGGAGGAGCGGACGTTACTAGGGGGGGCCAAAAACATTCAGTACTTC
TRBV29-1	NA	once	TRBJ2-2	CSGRQFTGELFF	TGCAGCGGGAGACAGTTTACCGGGGAGCTGTTTTTT
TRBV29-1	NA	NA	TRBJ1-1	CSGGGNTEAFF	TGCAGCGGTGGAGGGAACACTGAAGCTTTCTTT
TRBV28	NA	NA	TRBJ1-1	CASSPAAGRNTEAFF	TGTGCCAGCAGTCCCGCGGCAGGGAGGAACACTGAAGCTTTCTTT
TRBV5-1	TRBD1	NA	TRBJ1-6	CASSTTGLSSFNSPLHF	TGCGCCAGCAGCACGACAGGGTTATCTTCGTTTAATTCACCCCTCCACTTT
TRBV7-9	NA	once	TRBJ1-1	CASSEQREAFF	TGTGCCAGCAGCGAACAGCGTGAAGCTTTCTTT
TRBV5-4	TRBD1	NA	TRBJ1-2	CASSLGTGQYGYTF	TGTGCCAGCAGCCTAGGGACAGGGCAATATGGCTACACCTTC
TRBV19	TRBD1	NA	TRBJ1-1	CASRETGGIYTEAFF	TGTGCCAGTAGGGAGACAGGGGGCATTTATACTGAAGCTTTCTTT
TRBV28	TRBD2	NA	TRBJ2-7	CASSPRIAGGYEQYF	TGTGCCAGCAGCCCACGTATAGCGGGGGGCTACGAGCAGTACTTC
TRBV24-1	TRBD2	NA	TRBJ2-1	CATSGRTANEQFF	TGTGCCACTAGCGGGAGGACCGCCAATGAGCAGTTCTTC
TRBV5-1	NA	NA	TRBJ1-3	CASSDGTGPSGNTIYF	TGCGCCAGCAGCGATGGTACAGGGCCCTCTGGAAACACCATATATTTT
TRBV9	TRBD1	once	TRBJ2-5	CASSVVDRDQETQYF	TGTGCCAGCAGCGTAGTGGACAGGGACCAAGAGACCCAGTACTTC
TRBV5-6	NA	NA	TRBJ2-2	CASSLRQGISGELFF	TGTGCCAGCAGCTTGAGGCAGGGGATCAGCGGGGAGCTGTTTTTT
TRBV30	NA	NA	TRBJ1-5	CAWSPGRGSQPQHF	TGTGCCTGGAGCCCGGGCCGAGGGAGTCAGCCCCAGCATTTT
TRBV30	NA	NA	TRBJ2-1	CAWSPTRSRSYNEQFF	TGTGCCTGGAGTCCTACTCGTTCCCGCTCCTACAATGAGCAGTTCTTC
TRBV2	TRBD1	NA	TRBJ1-1	CASCRQGANLGTEAFF	TGTGCCAGCTGCCGCCAGGGGGCTAATTTGGGCACTGAAGCCTTCTTT
TRBV6-6	TRBD2	NA	TRBJ2-7	CASTIAGGNYEQYF	TGTGCCAGCACTATAGCGGGAGGAAACTACGAGCAGTACTTC
TRBV19	NA	NA	TRBJ2-1	CATLLISSYNEQFF	TGTGCCACCCTTCTGATCAGCTCCTACAATGAGCAGTTCTTC
TRBV11-3	NA	once	TRBJ2-6	CASSLSAGSGANVLTF	TGTGCCAGCAGCTTATCGGCCGGCTCTGGGGCCAACGTCCTGACTTTC
TRBV29-1	NA	NA	TRBJ1-1	CSVDNPLAAGMQAFF	TGCAGCGTTGACAACCCCTTAGCGGCAGGGATGCAGGCTTTCTTT
TRBV23-1	TRBD1	NA	TRBJ1-2	CAMTGGGYGYTF	TGCGCCATGACAGGGGGGGGCTATGGCTACACCTTC
TRBV29-1	TRBD1	NA	TRBJ1-1	CSGQQGAFAEAFF	TGCAGCGGTCAACAGGGGGCTTTCGCTGAAGCTTTCTTT